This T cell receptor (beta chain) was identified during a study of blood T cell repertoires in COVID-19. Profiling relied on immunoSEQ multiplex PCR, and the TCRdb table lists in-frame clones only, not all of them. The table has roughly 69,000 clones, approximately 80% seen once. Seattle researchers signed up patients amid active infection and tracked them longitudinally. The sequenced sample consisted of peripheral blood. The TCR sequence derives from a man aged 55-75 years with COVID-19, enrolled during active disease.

The CDR3 is CAWTRTSGDSPLHF. The CDR3 DNA follows: TGTGCCTGGACCCGGACTTCAGGTGACTCACCCCTCCACTTT. The chain is built from TRBV30 and TRBJ1-6; D not certain. CDR3 length: 14 residues. Trimming took off 4 bases at V and 10 bases at J, with 17 bases between the two ends. Germline CDR1 reads GTSNPN; CDR2 reads SVGIG (reference sequence).